This TCR beta chain was retrieved from a study of early T cells in non-severe SARS-CoV-2 infection. Looking at the study overall: The chains were unpaired, and the sequenced material was bulk RNA from unsorted whole blood.

The CDR3 runs to 13 residues. Germline loops: CDR1 SNHLY, CDR2 FYNNEI. Trimming stripped 6 bases from V and 0 bases from J, with 8 bases between. Attachment of unique molecular identifiers was made to individual cDNA molecules. Using its own MiXCR run on the 5' RACE reads, TCRdb lists one record per CDR3 protein. The repertoire holds roughly 93,000 distinct CDR3 sequences, approximately 11% seen once, with 5.1% in the top ten. This clonotype was obtained from an adult who was a healthcare worker with PCR-confirmed SARS-CoV-2 infection or an uninfected control (not recorded which). The V and J genes are TRBV2 and TRBJ1-1; unclear D gene. Sequencing used whole blood. CDR3 region: CASRQWVNTEAFF. DNA for the CDR3: TGTGCCAGCAGACAATGGGTGAACACTGAAGCTTTCTTT.